This entry features one T cell receptor beta chain sequence. An end of the junction does not agree with germline; a read error may underlie this. The data originate from a study of blood T cell repertoires in COVID-19. Across the study: Specimens from acute and convalescent COVID-19 originated in the United States, Italy and Spain.

Germline V CDR1 and CDR2: SSHAT, FNYEAQ (reference sequence). The CDR3 is made up of 14 amino acids. Source study methods: Reference gene primer amplification in the assay estimated nucleated cell counts. Measured with immunoSEQ multiplex PCR; TCRdb has only the in-frame clones, and not every one. V, J and clone size are taken as reported in that table, and D and trimming were inferred from the DNA itself. The sample holds approximately 96,000 clones, roughly 84% seen once. The clonotype originates from a woman older than 75 with acute or convalescent COVID-19. The sample comprised peripheral blood. The gene calls are TRBV7-7 and TRBJ2-7; D remains ambiguous. CDR3 coding DNA: TGTGCTAGCAGCCCAACAATTCTTACCTACGAGCAGTACTTC. Residues: CASSPTILTYEQYF.